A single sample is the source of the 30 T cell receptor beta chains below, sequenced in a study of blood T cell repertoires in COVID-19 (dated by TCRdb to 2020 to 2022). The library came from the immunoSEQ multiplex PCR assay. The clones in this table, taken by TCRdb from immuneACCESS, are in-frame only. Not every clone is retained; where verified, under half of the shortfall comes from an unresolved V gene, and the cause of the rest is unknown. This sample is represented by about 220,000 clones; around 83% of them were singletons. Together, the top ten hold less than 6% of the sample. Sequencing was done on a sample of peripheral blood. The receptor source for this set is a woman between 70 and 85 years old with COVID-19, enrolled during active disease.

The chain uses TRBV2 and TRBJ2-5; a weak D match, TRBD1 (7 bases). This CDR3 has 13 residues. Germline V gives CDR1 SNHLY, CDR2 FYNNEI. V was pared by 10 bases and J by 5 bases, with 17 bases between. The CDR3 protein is CAIQGGRMETQYF. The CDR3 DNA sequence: TGTGCCATCCAGGGGGGTAGGATGGAGACCCAGTACTTC.

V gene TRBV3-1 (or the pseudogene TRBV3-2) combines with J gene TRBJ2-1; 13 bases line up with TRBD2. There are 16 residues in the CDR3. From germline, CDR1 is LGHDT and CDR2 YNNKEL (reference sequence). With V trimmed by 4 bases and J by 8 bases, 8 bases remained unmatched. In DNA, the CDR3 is TGTGCCAGCAGCCTCCGCGGGACTAGCGGGAATTATGAGCAGTTCTTC. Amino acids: CASSLRGTSGNYEQFF.

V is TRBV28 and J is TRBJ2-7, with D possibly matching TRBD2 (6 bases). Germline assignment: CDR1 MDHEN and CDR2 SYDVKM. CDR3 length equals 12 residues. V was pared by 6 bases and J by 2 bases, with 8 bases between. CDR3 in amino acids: CASSGLTYEQYF. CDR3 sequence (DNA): TGTGCCAGCAGCGGACTAACCTACGAGCAGTACTTC.

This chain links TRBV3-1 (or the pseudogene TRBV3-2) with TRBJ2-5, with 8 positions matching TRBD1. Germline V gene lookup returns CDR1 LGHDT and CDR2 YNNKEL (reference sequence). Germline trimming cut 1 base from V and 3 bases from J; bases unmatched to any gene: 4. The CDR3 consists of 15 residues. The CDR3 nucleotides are TGTGCCAGCAGCCAAGGGACAGGGAGTAAAGAGACCCAGTACTTC. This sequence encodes CASSQGTGSKETQYF.

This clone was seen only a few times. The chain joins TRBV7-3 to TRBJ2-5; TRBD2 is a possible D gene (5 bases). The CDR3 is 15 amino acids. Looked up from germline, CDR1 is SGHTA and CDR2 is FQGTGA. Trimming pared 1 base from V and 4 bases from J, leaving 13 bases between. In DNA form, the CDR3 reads TGTGCCAGCAGCTTAATTGTTGGCGGGCCAGAGACCCAGTACTTC. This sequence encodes CASSLIVGGPETQYF.

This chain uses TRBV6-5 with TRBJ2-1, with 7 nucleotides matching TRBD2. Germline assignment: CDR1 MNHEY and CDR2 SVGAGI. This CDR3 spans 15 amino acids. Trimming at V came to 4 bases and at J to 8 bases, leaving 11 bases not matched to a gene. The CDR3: CASSSLAAAHYEQFF. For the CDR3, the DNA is TGTGCCAGCAGTTCCCTAGCGGCCGCGCATTATGAGCAGTTCTTC.

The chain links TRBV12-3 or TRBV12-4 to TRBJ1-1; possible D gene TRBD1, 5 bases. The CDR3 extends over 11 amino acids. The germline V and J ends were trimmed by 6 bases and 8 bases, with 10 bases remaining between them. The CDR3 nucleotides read TGTGCCAGCAGGGAGGGGTTAGAAGCTTTCTTT. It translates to CASREGLEAFF.

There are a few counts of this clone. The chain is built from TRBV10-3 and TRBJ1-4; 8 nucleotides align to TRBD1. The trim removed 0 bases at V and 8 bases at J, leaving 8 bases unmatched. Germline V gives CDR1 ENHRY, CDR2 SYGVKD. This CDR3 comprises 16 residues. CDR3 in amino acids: CAISESRGQVGEKLFF. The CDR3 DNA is TGTGCCATCAGTGAGTCGAGGGGACAGGTTGGAGAAAAACTGTTTTTT.

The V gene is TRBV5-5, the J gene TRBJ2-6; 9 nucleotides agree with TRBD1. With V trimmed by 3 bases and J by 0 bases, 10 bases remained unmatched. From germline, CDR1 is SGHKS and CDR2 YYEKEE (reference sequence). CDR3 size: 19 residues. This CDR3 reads CASSSPPGQGSSGANVLTF. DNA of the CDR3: TGTGCCAGCAGCTCACCACCGGGACAGGGTAGCTCTGGGGCCAACGTCCTGACTTTC.

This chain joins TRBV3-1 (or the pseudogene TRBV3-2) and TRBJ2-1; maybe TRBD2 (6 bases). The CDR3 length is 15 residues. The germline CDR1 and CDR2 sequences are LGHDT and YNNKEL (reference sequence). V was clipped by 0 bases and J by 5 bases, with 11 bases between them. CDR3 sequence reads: CASSQELAEHNEQFF. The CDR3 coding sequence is TGTGCCAGCAGCCAAGAACTAGCAGAACACAATGAGCAGTTCTTC.

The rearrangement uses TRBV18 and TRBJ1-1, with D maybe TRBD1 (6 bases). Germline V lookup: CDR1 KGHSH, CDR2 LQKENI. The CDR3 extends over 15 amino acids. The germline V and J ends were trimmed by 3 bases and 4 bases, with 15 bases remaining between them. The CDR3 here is CASSPIPGERTEAFF. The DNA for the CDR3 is TGTGCCAGCTCACCCATTCCAGGGGAACGCACTGAAGCTTTCTTT.

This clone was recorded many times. CDR3 DNA sequence: TGTGCCAGCAGCCAGGGAGGGACAGAAGCTTTCTTT. Its protein product is CASSQGGTEAFF. The chain carries TRBV6-6 and TRBJ1-1, with TRBD1 as a possible D gene (6 bases). The CDR3 has 12 residues. Germline V CDR1 and CDR2: MNHNY, SVGAGI (reference sequence). V lost 6 bases and J 8 bases, leaving 13 bases between the germline ends.

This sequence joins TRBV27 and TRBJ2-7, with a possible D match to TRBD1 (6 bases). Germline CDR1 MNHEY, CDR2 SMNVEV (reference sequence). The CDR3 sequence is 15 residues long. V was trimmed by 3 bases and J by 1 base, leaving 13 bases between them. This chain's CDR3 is CASSFHTGRSYEQYF. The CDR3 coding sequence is TGTGCCAGCAGTTTCCACACAGGGCGGTCCTACGAGCAGTACTTC.

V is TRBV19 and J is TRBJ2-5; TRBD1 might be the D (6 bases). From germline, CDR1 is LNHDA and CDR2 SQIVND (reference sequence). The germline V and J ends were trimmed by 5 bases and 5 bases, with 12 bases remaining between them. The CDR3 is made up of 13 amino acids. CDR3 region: CASSPTGSETQYF. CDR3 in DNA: TGTGCCAGTAGTCCCACAGGGTCTGAGACCCAGTACTTC.

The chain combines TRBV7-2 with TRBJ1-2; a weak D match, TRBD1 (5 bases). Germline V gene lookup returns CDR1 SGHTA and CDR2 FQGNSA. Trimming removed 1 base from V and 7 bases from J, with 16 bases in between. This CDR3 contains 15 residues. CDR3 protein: CASSLERTTMGGYTF. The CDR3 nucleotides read TGTGCCAGCAGCTTAGAGAGGACAACCATGGGTGGCTACACCTTC.

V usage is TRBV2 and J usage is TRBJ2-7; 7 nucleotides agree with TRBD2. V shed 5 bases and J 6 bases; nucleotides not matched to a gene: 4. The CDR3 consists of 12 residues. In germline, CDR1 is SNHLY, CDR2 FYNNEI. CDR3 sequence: CASSFGTTEQYF. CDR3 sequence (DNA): TGTGCCAGCAGTTTCGGGACTACCGAGCAGTACTTC.

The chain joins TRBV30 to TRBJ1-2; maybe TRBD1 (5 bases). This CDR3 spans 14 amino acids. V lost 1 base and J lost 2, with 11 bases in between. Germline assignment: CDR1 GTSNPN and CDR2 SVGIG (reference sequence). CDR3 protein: CAWSDERQNYGYTF. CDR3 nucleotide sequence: TGTGCCTGGAGTGACGAAAGACAGAACTATGGCTACACCTTC.

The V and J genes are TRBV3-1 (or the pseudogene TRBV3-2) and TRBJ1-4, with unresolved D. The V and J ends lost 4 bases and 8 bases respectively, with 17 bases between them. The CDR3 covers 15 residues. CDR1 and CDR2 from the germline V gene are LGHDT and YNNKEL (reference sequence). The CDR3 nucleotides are TGTGCCAGCAGCCCCCACACCCCGGCGGGGGAAAAACTGTTTTTT. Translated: CASSPHTPAGEKLFF.

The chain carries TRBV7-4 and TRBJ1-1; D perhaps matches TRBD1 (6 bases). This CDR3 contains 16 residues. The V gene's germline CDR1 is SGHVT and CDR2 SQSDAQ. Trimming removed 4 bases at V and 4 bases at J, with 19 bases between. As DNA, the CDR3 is TGTGCCAGCAGCTCGGTAGGGGACAAGGTTCCCACTGAAGCTTTCTTT. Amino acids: CASSSVGDKVPTEAFF.

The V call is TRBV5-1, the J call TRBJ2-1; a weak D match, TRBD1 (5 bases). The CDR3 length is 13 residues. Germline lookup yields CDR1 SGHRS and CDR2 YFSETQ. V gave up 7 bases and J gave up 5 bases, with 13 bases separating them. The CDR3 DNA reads TGCGCCAGCCAAAAGCAGGGTGACAATGAGCAGTTCTTC. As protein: CASQKQGDNEQFF.

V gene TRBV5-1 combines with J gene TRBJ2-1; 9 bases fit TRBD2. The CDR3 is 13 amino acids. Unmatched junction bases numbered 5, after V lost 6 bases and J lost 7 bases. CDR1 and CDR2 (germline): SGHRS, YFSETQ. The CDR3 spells CASNSGSGNEQFF. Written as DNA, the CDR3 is TGCGCCAGCAATAGCGGGAGCGGGAATGAGCAGTTCTTC.

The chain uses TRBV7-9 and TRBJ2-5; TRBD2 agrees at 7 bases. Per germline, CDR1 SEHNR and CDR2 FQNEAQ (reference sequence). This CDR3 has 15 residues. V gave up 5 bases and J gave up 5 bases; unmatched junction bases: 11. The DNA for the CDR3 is TGTGCCAGCAGCCCGAGTGGCGGGAGAGACGAGACCCAGTACTTC. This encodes CASSPSGGRDETQYF.

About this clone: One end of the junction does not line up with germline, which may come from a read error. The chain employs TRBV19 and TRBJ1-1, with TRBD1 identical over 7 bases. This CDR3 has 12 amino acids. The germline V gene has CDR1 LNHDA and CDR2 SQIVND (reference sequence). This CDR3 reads CASSPTGRFPLF. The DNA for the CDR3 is TGTGCCAGTAGCCCGACAGGGCGCTTCCCTTTATTT.

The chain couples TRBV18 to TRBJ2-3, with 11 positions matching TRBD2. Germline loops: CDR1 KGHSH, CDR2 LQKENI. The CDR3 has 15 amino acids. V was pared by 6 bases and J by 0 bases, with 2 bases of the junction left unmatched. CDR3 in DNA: TGTGCCAGCTCCCTAGCGGGAGGAAGCACAGATACGCAGTATTTT. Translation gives CASSLAGGSTDTQYF.

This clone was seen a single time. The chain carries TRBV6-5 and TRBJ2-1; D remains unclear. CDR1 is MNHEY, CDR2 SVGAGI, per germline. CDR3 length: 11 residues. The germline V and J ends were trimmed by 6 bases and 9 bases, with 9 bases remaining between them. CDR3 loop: CASSPYIEQFF. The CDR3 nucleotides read TGTGCCAGCAGCCCCTATATTGAGCAGTTCTTC.

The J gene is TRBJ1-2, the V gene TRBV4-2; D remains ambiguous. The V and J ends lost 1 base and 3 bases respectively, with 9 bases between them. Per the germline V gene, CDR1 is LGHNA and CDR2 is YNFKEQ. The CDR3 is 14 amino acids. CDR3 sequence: CASSQVSADYGYTF. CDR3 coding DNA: TGTGCCAGCAGCCAAGTATCCGCGGACTATGGCTACACCTTC.

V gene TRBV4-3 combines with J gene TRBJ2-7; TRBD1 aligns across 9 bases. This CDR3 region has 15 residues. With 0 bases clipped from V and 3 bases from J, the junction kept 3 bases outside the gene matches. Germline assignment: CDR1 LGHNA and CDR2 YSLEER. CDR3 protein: CASSQEDRGSYEQYF. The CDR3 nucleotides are TGCGCCAGCAGCCAAGAGGACAGGGGAAGCTACGAGCAGTACTTC.

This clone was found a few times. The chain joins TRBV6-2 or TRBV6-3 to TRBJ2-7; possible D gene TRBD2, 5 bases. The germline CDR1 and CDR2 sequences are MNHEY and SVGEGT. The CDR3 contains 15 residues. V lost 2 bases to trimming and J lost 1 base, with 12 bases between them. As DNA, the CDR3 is TGTGCCAGCAGTTACGGAGGCGGAAGATCCTACGAGCAGTACTTC. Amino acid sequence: CASSYGGGRSYEQYF.

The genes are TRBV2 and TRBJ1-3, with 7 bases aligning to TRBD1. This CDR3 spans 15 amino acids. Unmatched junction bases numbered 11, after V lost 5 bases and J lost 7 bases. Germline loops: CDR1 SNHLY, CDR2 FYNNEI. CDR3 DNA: TGTGCCAGCAGTCCAGACAGGGCTTCGGGGAACACCATATATTTT. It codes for CASSPDRASGNTIYF.

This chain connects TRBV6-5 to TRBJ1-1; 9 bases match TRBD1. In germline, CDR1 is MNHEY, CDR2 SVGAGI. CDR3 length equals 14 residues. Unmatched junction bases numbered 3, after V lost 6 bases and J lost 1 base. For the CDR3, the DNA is TGTGCCAGCAGGGAGACAGGGGGGAACACTGAAGCTTTCTTT. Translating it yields CASRETGGNTEAFF.